A single sample gave rise to the 4 T cell receptor beta chains below, sequenced in a study of blood T cell repertoires in COVID-19. The method was immunoSEQ multiplex PCR; TCRdb's version includes in-frame clones alone and lacks a portion of them. The sample consists of 100,000 to 150,000 clones, more than 70% of them appearing once. The sequenced material came from peripheral blood. Receptors were obtained from a human donor in a cohort sampled during active COVID-19.

This chain links TRBV30 with TRBJ2-7; D ambiguous. The CDR3 length is 13 residues. V gave up 1 base and J gave up 0 bases, with 7 bases separating them. Germline V CDR1 and CDR2: GTSNPN, SVGIG (reference sequence). CDR3 in DNA: TGTGCCTGGAGTGAATCGAGCTCCTACGAGCAGTACTTC. Its protein is CAWSESSSYEQYF.

This clone turned up a few times. The chain couples TRBV11-3 to TRBJ1-2; 8 bases are shared with TRBD1. Looked up from germline, CDR1 is SGHNT and CDR2 is YENEEA. The V gene end was trimmed by 4 bases and the J gene end by 8 bases; junction bases not matched to a gene: 6. This CDR3 region has 13 residues. The CDR3 DNA sequence: TGTGCCAGCAGCTCGACAGGGGTAGGAGGCTACACCTTC. Protein product: CASSSTGVGGYTF.

The chain links TRBV10-3 to TRBJ2-7, with D possibly matching TRBD1 (5 bases). The CDR3 runs to 13 residues. Per the germline V gene, CDR1 is ENHRY and CDR2 is SYGVKD. The V gene lost 6 bases and the J gene lost 2 bases, with 11 bases spanning the gap. The CDR3 bases are TGTGCCATCAGACCGACAGAGGCCTACGAGCAGTACTTC. It codes for CAIRPTEAYEQYF.

The chain links TRBV5-6 to TRBJ2-7, with a tentative D call TRBD1 (6 bases). With 1 base removed from V and 5 bases from J, the gap between germline ends came to 16 bases. In germline, CDR1 is SGHDT, CDR2 YYEEEE. This CDR3 contains 15 residues. DNA of the CDR3: TGTGCCAGCAGCTTGTATTCCCAGGGGTCCCACGAGCAGTACTTC. This codes for CASSLYSQGSHEQYF.